The 28 T cell receptor beta chains reported below all come from one sample, sequenced in a study of T and B cells in COVID-19 patients. TRB was amplified from around 250-500 ng of blood genomic DNA. TRB rearrangements were amplified by multiplex PCR with BIOMED2 TRB-A/B primers. TCRdb independently ran MiXCR on the multiplex PCR reads; one entry per CDR3 protein. Of several thousand distinct CDR3 sequences listed, roughly 20% are singletons. What was sequenced was blood. The receptors were sampled from a human donor who had recovered from COVID-19.

The sample holds a few counts of this clonotype. The V call is TRBV6-6, the J call TRBJ2-2; weak D call: TRBD1 (6 bases). The CDR3 has 20 amino acids. Germline V gene sequence: CDR1 MNHNY, CDR2 SVGAGI (reference sequence). V was pared by 0 bases and J by 3 bases, with 23 bases between. The DNA for the CDR3 is TGTGCCAGCAGTTACTCGCCCCTAACAGGGTTCACGGTGTACACCGGGGAGCTGTTTTTT. Amino acid sequence: CASSYSPLTGFTVYTGELFF.

This clonotype showed up just a few times. The chain couples TRBV7-2 to TRBJ2-1; 8 bases align to TRBD2. V lost 4 bases and J lost 4; bases outside the gene matches: 15. The CDR3 is 18 residues long. CDR1 and CDR2 from the germline V gene are SGHTA and FQGNSA. The CDR3 protein is CASSSPQSGRGAYNEQFF. DNA for the CDR3: TGTGCCAGCAGCTCACCCCAATCGGGGCGGGGGGCTTACAATGAGCAGTTCTTC.

The chain recombines TRBV6-6 with TRBJ2-5, with 10 positions matching TRBD2. The CDR3 is 15 amino acids. The V gene end was trimmed by 4 bases and the J gene end by 4 bases; junction bases not matched to a gene: 6. CDR1 and CDR2 (germline): MNHNY, SVGAGI (reference sequence). CDR3 in amino acids: CASSSLAGGAETQYF. The CDR3 DNA is TGTGCCAGCAGTTCTTTAGCGGGGGGCGCAGAGACCCAGTACTTC.

Concerning this clonotype itself: The CDR3 ends on some other residue instead of the conserved phenylalanine or tryptophan, so this is likely a read error. The J gene is TRBJ2-5, the V gene TRBV5-1; weak D call: TRBD1 (6 bases). Trimming left V 1 base short and J 5 bases short, with 6 bases between. Germline CDR1 reads SGHRS; CDR2 reads YFSETQ. This CDR3 is built from 12 residues. CDR3 coding DNA: TGCGCCAGCAGCTTGAGGGGGGAGACCCAGTACCTC. It encodes CASSLRGETQYL.

In its sample, this clonotype is medium-sized. The genes are TRBV19 and TRBJ1-2; the D gene is possibly TRBD1 (6 bases). CDR3 length equals 13 residues. CDR1 is LNHDA, CDR2 SQIVND, per germline (reference sequence). Between the trimmed V and J ends, which lost 6 bases and 8 bases, there was a span of 16 bases. CDR3 bases: TGTGCCAGTAGACGGGACTCCGGGGGCGGCTACACCTTC. Amino acid sequence: CASRRDSGGGYTF.

This clonotype has only a few counts. This chain joins TRBV5-1 and TRBJ2-3, with 10 bases matching TRBD2. The CDR3 is made up of 18 amino acids. Germline-derived CDR1 and CDR2 are SGHRS and YFSETQ. Germline trimming cut 0 bases from V and 2 bases from J; bases unmatched to any gene: 9. The CDR3 is CASSLARTSGEVTDTQYF. CDR3 DNA: TGCGCCAGCAGCTTGGCCCGAACTAGCGGGGAAGTCACAGATACGCAGTATTTT. The variable domain in full, completed from reference TRBV5-1 and TRBJ2-3, reads KAGVTQTPRYLIKTRGQQVTLSCSPISGHRSVSWYQQTPGQGLQFLFEYFSETQRNKGNFPGRFSGRQFSNSRSEMNVSTLELGDSALYLCASSLARTSGEVTDTQYFGPGTRLTVL.

As DNA, the CDR3 is TGTGCCATCAGTGATCGGGCCGCGGGTGGCTACACCTTC. Protein sequence: CAISDRAAGGYTF. The chain has TRBV10-3 and TRBJ1-2; D is undetermined. In germline, CDR1 is ENHRY, CDR2 SYGVKD. Trimming left V 3 bases short and J 7 bases short, with 12 bases between. The CDR3 is 13 amino acids.

The genes are TRBV19 and TRBJ2-7; 7 nucleotides agree with TRBD1. The germline V gene has CDR1 LNHDA and CDR2 SQIVND (reference sequence). The trim removed 9 bases at V and 2 bases at J, leaving 19 bases unmatched. The CDR3 covers 17 residues. In nucleotides, the CDR3 is TGTGCCAGCAGACCCTTCGCCGGGACAGCCGAACCCTACGAGCAGTACTTC. It codes for CASRPFAGTAEPYEQYF.

This clonotype was counted at least ten times. The chain uses TRBV6-4 and TRBJ2-3; 12 bases agree with TRBD2. Germline-derived CDR1 and CDR2 are MRHNA and SNTAGT. V dropped 4 bases and J dropped 2; count of bases not matched to a gene: 1. This CDR3 spans 15 amino acids. The chain's CDR3 is CASSASGGATDTQYF. In DNA form, the CDR3 reads TGTGCCAGCAGTGCTAGCGGGGGGGCCACAGATACGCAGTATTTT.

This clonotype is labeled medium-sized. The CDR3, as DNA: TGTGCCAGCTCACCACCGGCAGGGATCGGTACGCAGTATTTT. The encoded protein is CASSPPAGIGTQYF. V gene TRBV18 combines with J gene TRBJ2-3; D may be TRBD1 (5 bases). Germline V gene sequence: CDR1 KGHSH, CDR2 LQKENI. The CDR3 is made up of 14 amino acids. The V end lost 0 bases, the J end lost 8 bases, and 12 bases lay between the germline ends.

The gene calls are TRBV20-1 and TRBJ2-3; no firm D call. Germline CDR1 DFQATT, CDR2 SNEGSKA (reference sequence). The length of the CDR3 is 16 residues. Trimming cost V 1 base and J 3 bases, with 17 bases left between them. The CDR3 bases are TGCAGTGCTAGAGTTTGCCTGGGGTGGGGAACAGATACGCAGTATTTT. Its protein product is CSARVCLGWGTDTQYF.

In its sample, this clonotype ranks as medium-sized (0.01 to 0.1%). The V call is TRBV10-3, the J call TRBJ2-5; 8 nucleotides match TRBD1. Germline V gives CDR1 ENHRY, CDR2 SYGVKD. The junction had 2 bases not matched to a gene; V was cut back by 4 bases and J by 4 bases. The CDR3 consists of 13 residues. For the CDR3, the DNA is TGTGCCATCAGTGGACAGGGGCCAGAGACCCAGTACTTC. Amino acids: CAISGQGPETQYF.

V is TRBV11-2 and J is TRBJ2-1; maybe TRBD2 (5 bases). The V end lost 3 bases, the J end lost 10 bases, and 16 bases lay between the germline ends. This CDR3 region has 14 residues. Germline V CDR1 and CDR2: SGHAT, FQNNGV. The CDR3 DNA sequence: TGTGCCAGCAGCTTTCTCGCGACCCCGGGAGAGCAGTTCTTC. Translated: CASSFLATPGEQFF.

This sequence joins TRBV20-1 and TRBJ1-2; TRBD1 agrees at 11 bases. The CDR3 totals 12 residues. Germline CDR1 reads DFQATT; CDR2 reads SNEGSKA (reference sequence). The CDR3 nucleotides are TGCAGCTCGGGACAGGGGGACTATGGCTACACCTTC. Its protein product is CSSGQGDYGYTF.

This clonotype was counted a few times. This chain uses TRBV12-3 or TRBV12-4 with TRBJ1-5; D gene uncertain. This CDR3 comprises 16 residues. V lost 3 bases, J lost 2 bases, and 14 bases lay in between. CDR3 protein: CASSFSTALGNQPQHF. CDR3 DNA sequence: TGTGCCAGCAGTTTCTCGACGGCCCTAGGCAATCAGCCCCAGCATTTT.

Remarks on this clonotype: A much bigger clone sits one base away, suggesting this may be a read error. V is TRBV12-3 or TRBV12-4 and J is TRBJ2-1; the D gene is possibly TRBD2 (6 bases). V lost 8 bases and J 7 bases, leaving 9 bases between the germline ends. The CDR3 has 11 amino acids. The CDR3 nucleotides are TGTGCCAGCCGCCGGGGGAATGAGCAGTTCTTC. The encoded protein is CASRRGNEQFF.

This clonotype was recorded a few times. The chain has TRBV20-1 and TRBJ1-1; D may be TRBD1 (5 bases). The CDR3 has 11 residues. Trimming pared 7 bases from V and 3 bases from J, leaving 9 bases between. Germline CDR1 is DFQATT and CDR2 is SNEGSKA (reference sequence). CDR3 protein: CSVGGDTEAFF. Written as DNA, the CDR3 is TGCAGTGTGGGGGGGGACACTGAAGCTTTCTTT.

The rearrangement links TRBV20-1 to TRBJ2-5, with a tentative D call TRBD2 (5 bases). Per the germline V gene, CDR1 is DFQATT and CDR2 is SNEGSKA (reference sequence). The V end was cut by 3 bases, the J end by 5 bases, with 16 bases between. The CDR3 consists of 14 residues. CDR3 sequence: CSARDRPWEETQYF. The CDR3 DNA reads TGCAGTGCTAGGGACCGACCGTGGGAGGAGACCCAGTACTTC.

The rearrangement joins TRBV5-6 to TRBJ1-6, with D hard to call. CDR3 length: 18 residues. V dropped 0 bases and J dropped 0 bases, with 13 bases sitting between them. Germline V gives CDR1 SGHDT, CDR2 YYEEEE. The CDR3 is CASSLGQVMSSYNSPLHF. As DNA, the CDR3 is TGTGCCAGCAGCTTGGGGCAGGTCATGAGCTCCTATAATTCACCCCTCCACTTT.

The chain joins TRBV29-1 to TRBJ2-2; 7 bases line up with TRBD1. Germline-derived CDR1 and CDR2 are SQVTM and ANQGSEA. The CDR3 extends over 15 amino acids. V gave up 6 bases and J gave up 1 base; unmatched junction bases: 8. This chain's CDR3 is CSVGARDRNTGELFF. CDR3 DNA: TGCAGCGTCGGAGCCAGGGACAGGAACACCGGGGAGCTGTTTTTT.

The rearrangement uses TRBV19 and TRBJ2-2, with 11 bases matching TRBD2. V was clipped by 8 bases and J by 2 bases; unmatched bases: 1. Germline V gene sequence: CDR1 LNHDA, CDR2 SQIVND (reference sequence). This CDR3 has 14 amino acids. The CDR3 region is CASGTSGNTGELFF. CDR3 in DNA: TGTGCCAGTGGGACTAGCGGTAACACCGGGGAGCTGTTTTTT.

This chain connects TRBV2 to TRBJ2-2, with D uncertain. V shed 0 bases and J shed 9 bases, with 8 bases lying between them. The CDR3 runs 13 residues. Germline V gene lookup returns CDR1 SNHLY and CDR2 FYNNEI. The CDR3 loop reads CASSEARIWELFF. The CDR3 nucleotides read TGTGCCAGCAGTGAAGCGCGAATCTGGGAGCTGTTTTTT.

The chain has TRBV7-9 and TRBJ1-1; 9 bases line up with TRBD1. The CDR3 sequence is 16 residues long. CDR1 and CDR2 (germline): SEHNR, FQNEAQ (reference sequence). V gave up 5 bases and J gave up 5 bases; unmatched junction bases: 12. The CDR3 sequence is CASSPRTGALGTEAFF. The CDR3, as DNA: TGTGCCAGCAGCCCCCGGACAGGGGCCTTGGGGACTGAAGCTTTCTTT. Complete variable domain (other parts from reference TRBV7-9 and TRBJ1-1): DTGVSQNPRHKITKRGQNVTFRCDPISEHNRLYWYRQTLGQGPEFLTYFQNEAQLEKSRLLSDRFSAERPKGSFSTLEIQRTEQGDSAMYLCASSPRTGALGTEAFFGQGTRLTVV.

This clonotype was detected a few times. The genes are TRBV24-1 and TRBJ2-7, with 12 bases fitting TRBD1. The CDR3 loop spans 16 amino acids. Unmatched junction bases numbered 10, after V lost 5 bases and J lost 6 bases. Germline V gives CDR1 KGHDR, CDR2 SFDVKD. The CDR3 nucleotides read TGTGCCACCAGTGGGGGGGACAGGGGGCCGGTCAGCGAGCAGTACTTC. The encoded protein is CATSGGDRGPVSEQYF.

This clonotype was counted ten times or more. The chain combines TRBV6-1 with TRBJ2-3; D is perhaps TRBD2 (6 bases). Trimming took off 3 bases at V and 1 base at J, with 14 bases between the two ends. The CDR3 loop spans 16 amino acids. The germline gives CDR1 MNHNS, CDR2 SASEGT. For the CDR3, the DNA is TGTGCCAGCAGTGATGCGGGACTGACTGGCACAGATACGCAGTATTTT. Translated: CASSDAGLTGTDTQYF.

Remarks on this clonotype: This may stem from a read error, because a much larger clone lies one nucleotide away. The chain is built from TRBV14 and TRBJ2-7; no clear D. The CDR3 sequence is 13 residues long. Per germline, CDR1 SGHDN and CDR2 FVKESK. The CDR3 sequence is CARSQDPFYEQYF. CDR3 coding DNA: TGTGCCAGAAGCCAAGATCCCTTCTACGAGCAGTACTTC.

This clonotype rates as medium-sized. The genes are TRBV12-3 or TRBV12-4 and TRBJ2-3; no firm D call. The CDR3 sequence is 14 residues long. Deletions cut 1 base from V and 6 bases from J, with 11 bases between. CDR3 in amino acids: CASSLGVPWDTQYF. CDR3 nucleotide sequence: TGTGCCAGCAGTTTAGGGGTGCCGTGGGATACGCAGTATTTT.

Sample share makes this clonotype medium-sized. The chain combines TRBV27 with TRBJ2-7; 10 positions match TRBD1. With V trimmed by 6 bases and J by 2 bases, 22 bases remained unmatched. This CDR3 spans 20 amino acids. Germline V gives CDR1 MNHEY, CDR2 SMNVEV (reference sequence). In nucleotides, the CDR3 is TGTGCCAGCAGCTTCGCGGGTCGGACAGGGGGTACTTCATTCACCTACGAGCAGTACTTC. Translated: CASSFAGRTGGTSFTYEQYF.